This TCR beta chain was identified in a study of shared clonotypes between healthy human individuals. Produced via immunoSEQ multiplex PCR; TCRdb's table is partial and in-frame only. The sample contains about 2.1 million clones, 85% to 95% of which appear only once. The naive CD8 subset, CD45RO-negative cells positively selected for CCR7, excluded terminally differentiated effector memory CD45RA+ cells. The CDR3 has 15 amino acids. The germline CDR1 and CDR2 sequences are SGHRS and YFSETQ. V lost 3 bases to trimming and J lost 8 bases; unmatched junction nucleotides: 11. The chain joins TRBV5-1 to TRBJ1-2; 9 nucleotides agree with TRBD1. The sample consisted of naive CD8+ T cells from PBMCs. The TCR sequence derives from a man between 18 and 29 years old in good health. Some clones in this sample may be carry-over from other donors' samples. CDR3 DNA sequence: TGCGCCAGCAGCTCCGGGACAGGGTTCTTCGGAGGCTACACCTTC. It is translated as CASSSGTGFFGGYTF.